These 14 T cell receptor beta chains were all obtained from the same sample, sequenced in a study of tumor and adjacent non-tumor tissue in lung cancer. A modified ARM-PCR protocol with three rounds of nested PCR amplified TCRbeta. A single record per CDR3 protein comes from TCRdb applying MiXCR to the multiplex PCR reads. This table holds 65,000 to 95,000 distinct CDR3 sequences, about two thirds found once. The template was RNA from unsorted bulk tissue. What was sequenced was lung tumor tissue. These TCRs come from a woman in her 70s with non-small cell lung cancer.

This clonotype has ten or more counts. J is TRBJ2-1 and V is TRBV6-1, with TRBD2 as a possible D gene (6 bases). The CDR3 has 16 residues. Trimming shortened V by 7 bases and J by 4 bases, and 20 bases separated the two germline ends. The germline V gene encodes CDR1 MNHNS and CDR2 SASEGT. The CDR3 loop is CASNEGWVAEYNEQFF. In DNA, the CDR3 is TGTGCCAGCAACGAAGGGTGGGTAGCGGAGTACAATGAGCAGTTCTTC.

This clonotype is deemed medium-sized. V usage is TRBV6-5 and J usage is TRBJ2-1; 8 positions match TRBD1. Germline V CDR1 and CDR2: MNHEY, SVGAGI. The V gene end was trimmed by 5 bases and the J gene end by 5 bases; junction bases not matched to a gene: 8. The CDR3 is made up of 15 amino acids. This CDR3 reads CASSRGTGPNNEQFF. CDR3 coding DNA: TGTGCCAGCAGTCGCGGGACAGGCCCTAACAATGAGCAGTTCTTC.

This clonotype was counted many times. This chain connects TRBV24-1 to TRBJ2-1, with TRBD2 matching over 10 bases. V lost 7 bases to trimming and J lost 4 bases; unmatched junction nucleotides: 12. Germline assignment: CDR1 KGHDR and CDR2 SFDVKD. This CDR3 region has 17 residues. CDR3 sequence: CATSPTSGIGGYNEQFF. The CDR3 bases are TGTGCCACCAGCCCTACTAGCGGGATTGGTGGGTACAATGAGCAGTTCTTC.

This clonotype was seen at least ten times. CDR3 sequence: CASSLHRSGEQFF. The CDR3 DNA follows: TGTGCCAGCAGTTTACATCGGTCAGGCGAGCAGTTCTTC. The V call is TRBV12-3 or TRBV12-4, the J call TRBJ2-1; D ambiguous. The germline V and J ends were trimmed by 2 bases and 10 bases, with 12 bases remaining between them. The CDR3 spans 13 residues.

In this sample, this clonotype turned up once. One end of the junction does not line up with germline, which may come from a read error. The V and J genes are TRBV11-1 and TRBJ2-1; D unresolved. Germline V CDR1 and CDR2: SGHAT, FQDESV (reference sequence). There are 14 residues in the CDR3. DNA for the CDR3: TGTGCCAGCACCCCCGGGCGGTCCTACGATGAACAGTTCTTC. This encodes CASTPGRSYDEQFF.

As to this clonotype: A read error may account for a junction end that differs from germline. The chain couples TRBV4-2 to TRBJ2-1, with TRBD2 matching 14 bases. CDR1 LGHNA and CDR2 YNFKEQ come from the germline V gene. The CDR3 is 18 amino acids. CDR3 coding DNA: TGTACCAGCAGGCCGACTAGCGGGAGGGCGATTCCCTACAATGAGCAGTTCTTC. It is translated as CTSRPTSGRAIPYNEQFF.

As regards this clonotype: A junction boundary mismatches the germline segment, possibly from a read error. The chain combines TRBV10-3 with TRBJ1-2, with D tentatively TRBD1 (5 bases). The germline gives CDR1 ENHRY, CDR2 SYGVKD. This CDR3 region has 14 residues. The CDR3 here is CAISRGIGADGYTF. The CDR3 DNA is TGCGCCATCAGTAGGGGAATAGGGGCGGATGGCTACACCTTC.

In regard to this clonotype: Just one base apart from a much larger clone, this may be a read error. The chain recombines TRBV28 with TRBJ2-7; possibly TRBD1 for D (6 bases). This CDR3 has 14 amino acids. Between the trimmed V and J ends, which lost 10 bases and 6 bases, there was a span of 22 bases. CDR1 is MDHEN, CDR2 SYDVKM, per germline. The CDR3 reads CANSYTGLRSEQYF. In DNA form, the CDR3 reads TGTGCCAACAGCTACACAGGGCTCCGATCCGAGCAGTACTTC.

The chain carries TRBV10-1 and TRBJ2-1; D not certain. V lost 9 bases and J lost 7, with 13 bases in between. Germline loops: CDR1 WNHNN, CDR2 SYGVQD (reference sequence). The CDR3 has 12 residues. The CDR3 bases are TGCGCCAGTAGTCACTTGGGGAATGAGCAGTTCTTC. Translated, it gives CASSHLGNEQFF.

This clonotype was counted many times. DNA of the CDR3: TGTGCCAGCAGTTTAGAAGCAGCCACTGAAGCTTTCTTT. This translates into CASSLEAATEAFF. The gene calls are TRBV12-3 or TRBV12-4 and TRBJ1-1; D unresolved. CDR3 length: 13 amino acids. Trimming stripped 1 base from V and 4 bases from J, with 7 bases between.

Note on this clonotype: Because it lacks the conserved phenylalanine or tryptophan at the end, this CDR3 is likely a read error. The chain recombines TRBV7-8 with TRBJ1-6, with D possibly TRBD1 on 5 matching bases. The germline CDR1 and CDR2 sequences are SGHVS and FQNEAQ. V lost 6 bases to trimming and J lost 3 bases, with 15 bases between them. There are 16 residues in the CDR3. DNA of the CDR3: TGTGCCAGCAGGTTCGGGGCAGCGCACTATAATTCACCCCTCCACCTT. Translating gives CASRFGAAHYNSPLHL.

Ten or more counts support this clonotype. The CDR3 reads CASSLKRTGRPEAFF. The CDR3 DNA sequence: TGTGCCAGCAGCCTTAAAAGGACAGGGCGGCCTGAAGCTTTCTTT. This chain links TRBV14 with TRBJ1-1; TRBD1 matches at 8 bases. The CDR3 is 15 amino acids. V was clipped by 4 bases and J by 6 bases; unmatched bases: 10. CDR1 and CDR2 (germline): SGHDN, FVKESK.

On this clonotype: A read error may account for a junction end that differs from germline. Written as DNA, the CDR3 is TGTACCAGCAGCCCCGATTGGAGCGAGGGCGGGGAGACACAGTACTTC. It encodes CTSSPDWSEGGETQYF. The V and J genes are TRBV6-5 and TRBJ2-5; weak D call: TRBD2 (6 bases). Germline CDR1 is MNHEY and CDR2 is SVGAGI. The CDR3 contains 16 residues.

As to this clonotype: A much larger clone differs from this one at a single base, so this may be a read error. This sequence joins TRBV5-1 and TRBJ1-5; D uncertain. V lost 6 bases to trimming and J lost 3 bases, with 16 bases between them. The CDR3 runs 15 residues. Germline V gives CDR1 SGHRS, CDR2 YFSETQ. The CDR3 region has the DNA TGCGCCAGCAACACGGGGTCCAGCACCAATCAGCCCCAGCATTTT. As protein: CASNTGSSTNQPQHF.